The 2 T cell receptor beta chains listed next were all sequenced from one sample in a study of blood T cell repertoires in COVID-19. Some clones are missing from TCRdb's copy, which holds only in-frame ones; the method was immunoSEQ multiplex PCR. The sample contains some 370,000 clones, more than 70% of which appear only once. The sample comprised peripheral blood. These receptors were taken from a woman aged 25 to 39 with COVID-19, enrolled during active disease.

The CDR3 protein is CASSWGQGSTDTQYF. The CDR3 region has the DNA TGTGCCAGCAGCTGGGGACAGGGGAGCACAGATACGCAGTATTTT. The chain is built from TRBV6-2 or TRBV6-3 and TRBJ2-3; 10 positions agree with TRBD1. The germline V gene encodes CDR1 MNHEY and CDR2 SVGEGT. CDR3 length: 15 residues. V was clipped by 6 bases and J by 0 bases; unmatched bases: 3.

The CDR3: CSASHGFDNQPQHF. The CDR3 nucleotides are TGCAGTGCTAGTCACGGGTTTGACAATCAGCCCCAGCATTTT. The rearrangement uses TRBV20-1 and TRBJ1-5; D remains ambiguous. Germline-derived CDR1 and CDR2 are DFQATT and SNEGSKA (reference sequence). V gave up 3 bases and J gave up 3 bases, with 12 bases separating them. This CDR3 is built from 14 residues.